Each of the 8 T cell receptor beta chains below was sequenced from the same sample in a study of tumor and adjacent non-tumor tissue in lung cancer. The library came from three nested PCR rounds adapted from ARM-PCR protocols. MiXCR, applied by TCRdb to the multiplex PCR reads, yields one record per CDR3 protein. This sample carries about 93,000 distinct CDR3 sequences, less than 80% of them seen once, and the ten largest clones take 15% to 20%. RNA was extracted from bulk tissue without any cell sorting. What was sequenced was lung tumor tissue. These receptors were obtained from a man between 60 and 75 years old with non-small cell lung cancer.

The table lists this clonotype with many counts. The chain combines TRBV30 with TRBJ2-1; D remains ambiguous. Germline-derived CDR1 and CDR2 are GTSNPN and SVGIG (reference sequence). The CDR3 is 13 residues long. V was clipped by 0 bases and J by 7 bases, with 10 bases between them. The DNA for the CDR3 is TGTGCCTGGAGTGTACTGGCCGGTAATGAGCAGTTCTTC. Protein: CAWSVLAGNEQFF.

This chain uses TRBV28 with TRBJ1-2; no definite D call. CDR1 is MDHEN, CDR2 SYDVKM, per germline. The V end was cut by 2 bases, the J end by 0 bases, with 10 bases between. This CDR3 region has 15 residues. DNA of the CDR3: TGTGCCAGCAGTTTAATGCAGCCCGCTAACTATGGCTACACCTTC. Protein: CASSLMQPANYGYTF.

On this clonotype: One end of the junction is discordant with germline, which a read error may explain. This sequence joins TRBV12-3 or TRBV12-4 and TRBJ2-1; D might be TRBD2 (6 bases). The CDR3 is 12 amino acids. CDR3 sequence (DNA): TGTGTCAGCCTTGGGGGGAGCAATGGGCAGTTCTTC. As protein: CVSLGGSNGQFF.

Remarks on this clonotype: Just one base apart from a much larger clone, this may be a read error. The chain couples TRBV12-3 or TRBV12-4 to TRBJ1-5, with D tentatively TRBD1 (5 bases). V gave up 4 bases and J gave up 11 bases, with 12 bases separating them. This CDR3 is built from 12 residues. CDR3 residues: CASSSGQESQHF. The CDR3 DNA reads TGTGCCAGCAGTTCGGGGCAGGAGTCCCAGCATTTT.

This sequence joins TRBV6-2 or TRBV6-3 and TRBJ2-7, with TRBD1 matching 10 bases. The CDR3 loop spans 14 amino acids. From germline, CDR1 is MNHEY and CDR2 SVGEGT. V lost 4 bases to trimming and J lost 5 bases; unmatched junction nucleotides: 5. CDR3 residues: CASSSQGQGHEQYF. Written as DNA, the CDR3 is TGTGCCAGCAGTTCTCAGGGACAGGGGCACGAGCAGTACTTC.

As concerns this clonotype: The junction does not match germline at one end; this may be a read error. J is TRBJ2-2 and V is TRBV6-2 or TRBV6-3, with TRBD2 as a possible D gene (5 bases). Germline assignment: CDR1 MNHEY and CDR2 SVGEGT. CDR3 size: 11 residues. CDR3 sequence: CANNLTGELLF. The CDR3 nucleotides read TGTGCCAACAACCTAACCGGGGAGCTGCTTTTT.

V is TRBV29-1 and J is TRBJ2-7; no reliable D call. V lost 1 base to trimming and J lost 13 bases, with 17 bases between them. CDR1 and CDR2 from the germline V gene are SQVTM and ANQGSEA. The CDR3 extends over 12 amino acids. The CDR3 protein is CSVEVNTYDHYF. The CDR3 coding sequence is TGCAGCGTTGAAGTGAACACCTACGATCACTACTTC.

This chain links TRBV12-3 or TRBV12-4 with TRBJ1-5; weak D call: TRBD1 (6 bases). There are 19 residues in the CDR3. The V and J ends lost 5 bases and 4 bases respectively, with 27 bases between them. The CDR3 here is CASSNLDSGFPPTNQPQHF. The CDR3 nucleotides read TGTGCCAGCAGTAACCTGGACAGTGGTTTCCCTCCAACGAATCAGCCCCAGCATTTT.